The rows below give T cell receptor beta chains drawn from one sample of a study of blood T cells in healthy people across ages. Using its own MiXCR run on the 5' RACE reads, TCRdb lists one record per CDR3 protein. The top ten hold under 15% of the sample, which has roughly 800,000 distinct CDR3 sequences, roughly 40% seen once. Sequencing used blood. The receptors shown here come from a man younger than 30 in good health. The CDR3 runs from the conserved cysteine through the conserved F or W. The D gene is left open where the match is weak. Size values are once, few and many counts, or a class for expanded clones, and some rows have none.

CDR3nt: TGCAGTGCTAGATCACTTGGACAGGGACGACCCGACTATGGCTACACCTTC
CDR3aa: CSARSLGQGRPDYGYTF
j_gene: TRBJ1-2
v_gene: TRBV20-1
d_gene: TRBD1
abundance: many

CDR3nt: TGCGCCAGCAGCTGGCGACAGTCGGGGAACTATGGCTACACCTTC
CDR3aa: CASSWRQSGNYGYTF
j_gene: TRBJ1-2
v_gene: TRBV5-1
d_gene: .
abundance: .

CDR3nt: TGCGCCAGCAGCCAAGAATCCGGGGACCATCGAGATACGCAGTATTTT
CDR3aa: CASSQESGDHRDTQYF
j_gene: TRBJ2-3
v_gene: TRBV4-3
d_gene: .
abundance: many

CDR3nt: TGCGCCAGCAGCTCACATGGGTTTGCTAATGAAAAACTGTTTTTT
CDR3aa: CASSSHGFANEKLFF
j_gene: TRBJ1-4
v_gene: TRBV5-1
d_gene: .
abundance: .

CDR3nt: TGTGCCAGCAGACGACTAGCGGGGGGCCTTAGCACAGATACGCAGTATTTT
CDR3aa: CASRRLAGGLSTDTQYF
j_gene: TRBJ2-3
v_gene: TRBV6-2/TRBV6-3
d_gene: TRBD2
abundance: few

CDR3nt: TGTGCCAGCAAGAAGGACGTAAGCACAGATACGCAGTATTTT
CDR3aa: CASKKDVSTDTQYF
j_gene: TRBJ2-3
v_gene: TRBV2
d_gene: .
abundance: .

CDR3nt: TGTGCCACCAGCAGCGGGACATTTTACAATGAGCAGTACTTC
CDR3aa: CATSSGTFYNEQYF
j_gene: TRBJ2-7
v_gene: TRBV15
d_gene: .
abundance: .

CDR3nt: TGCAGCGTTGATTGGGTAGATACGCAGTATTTT
CDR3aa: CSVDWVDTQYF
j_gene: TRBJ2-3
v_gene: TRBV29-1
d_gene: .
abundance: .

CDR3nt: TGTGCCAGCAGCTTATCGCGCCCGGCTAGCGGGGCGGGTGAGCAGTTCTTC
CDR3aa: CASSLSRPASGAGEQFF
j_gene: TRBJ2-1
v_gene: TRBV7-3
d_gene: TRBD2
abundance: .

CDR3nt: TGTGCCAGCAGGGCGAATGGCGGTAGCACTTGGGAGACCCAGTACTTC
CDR3aa: CASRANGGSTWETQYF
j_gene: TRBJ2-5
v_gene: TRBV6-6
d_gene: .
abundance: once

CDR3nt: TGTGCCAGCAGCCAAGCTTATAGCAATCAGCCCCAGCATTTT
CDR3aa: CASSQAYSNQPQHF
j_gene: TRBJ1-5
v_gene: TRBV2
d_gene: .
abundance: .

CDR3nt: TGCGCCAGCAGCTGGGGGCGGCGGGGAACTGAAGCTTTCTTT
CDR3aa: CASSWGRRGTEAFF
j_gene: TRBJ1-1
v_gene: TRBV5-1
d_gene: .
abundance: .

CDR3nt: TGCGCCAGCAGTGAATCGGCTGGGGGACAGCTCGCTTTCTTT
CDR3aa: CASSESAGGQLAFF
j_gene: TRBJ1-1
v_gene: TRBV10-2
d_gene: TRBD1
abundance: few

CDR3nt: TGTGCCACCAGCAGCGCGAGGGGGCTGAACACTGAAGCTTTCTTT
CDR3aa: CATSSARGLNTEAFF
j_gene: TRBJ1-1
v_gene: TRBV15
d_gene: TRBD1
abundance: .

CDR3nt: TGCGCCAGCAGCCAAGCGGAACTAGCTCCAAGTTGGGCCCAGTACTTC
CDR3aa: CASSQAELAPSWAQYF
j_gene: TRBJ2-5
v_gene: TRBV4-1
d_gene: .
abundance: .

CDR3nt: TGTGCCAGCAGCTTAGAGGCGACATCAAATCAGCCCCAGCATTTT
CDR3aa: CASSLEATSNQPQHF
j_gene: TRBJ1-5
v_gene: TRBV7-6
d_gene: .
abundance: few

CDR3nt: TGTGCCAACAGCCTAGGGAGGGAGCAGTTCTTC
CDR3aa: CANSLGREQFF
j_gene: TRBJ2-1
v_gene: TRBV2
d_gene: .
abundance: few

CDR3nt: TGCGCCAGCAGCCAAACTCGCGGGATGACCTACGAGCAGTACTTC
CDR3aa: CASSQTRGMTYEQYF
j_gene: TRBJ2-7
v_gene: TRBV4-3
d_gene: .
abundance: many

CDR3nt: TGTGCCTGGATTCTTGGGAATGAGCAGTTCTTC
CDR3aa: CAWILGNEQFF
j_gene: TRBJ2-1
v_gene: TRBV30
d_gene: .
abundance: .

CDR3nt: TGTGCCAGCCAGGTCACAGGGGGAACCGGGGAGCTGTTTTTT
CDR3aa: CASQVTGGTGELFF
j_gene: TRBJ2-2
v_gene: TRBV6-6
d_gene: TRBD1
abundance: .

CDR3nt: TGTGCCAGCAGGCAGGGCGGGCGGATGGACTATGGCCACACCTTC
CDR3aa: CASRQGGRMDYGHTF
j_gene: TRBJ1-2
v_gene: TRBV7-2
d_gene: .
abundance: .

CDR3nt: TGTGCCAGTGAGGGAGACACTGAAGCTTTCTTT
CDR3aa: CASEGDTEAFF
j_gene: TRBJ1-1
v_gene: TRBV28
d_gene: .
abundance: few

CDR3nt: TGCGTCAGCAGCCCGGACAGGGACGGTAGTGAGCAGTTCTTC
CDR3aa: CVSSPDRDGSEQFF
j_gene: TRBJ2-1
v_gene: TRBV5-1
d_gene: TRBD1
abundance: .

CDR3nt: TGTGCCAGCAACCCCTGGAGGGGTTCTGGGGCCAACGTCCTGACTTTC
CDR3aa: CASNPWRGSGANVLTF
j_gene: TRBJ2-6
v_gene: TRBV12-3/TRBV12-4
d_gene: .
abundance: many

CDR3nt: TGTGCCAGCAGTTGGTCGACAGGGGGTGACACTGAAGCTTTCTTT
CDR3aa: CASSWSTGGDTEAFF
j_gene: TRBJ1-1
v_gene: TRBV6-6
d_gene: TRBD1
abundance: .

CDR3nt: TGCAGTGCTAGAGGAGGGACTGGCGGCGGCTACACCTTC
CDR3aa: CSARGGTGGGYTF
j_gene: TRBJ1-2
v_gene: TRBV20-1
d_gene: .
abundance: few

CDR3nt: TGCGCCAGCAGCCAACGACTACAGGTTACGGAAAACAATGAGCAGTTCTTC
CDR3aa: CASSQRLQVTENNEQFF
j_gene: TRBJ2-1
v_gene: TRBV4-3
d_gene: .
abundance: .

CDR3nt: TGTGCCAGCAGCCTTAGGGGGACAGGCCTCAGGCAGAGCTCTGGGGCCAACGTCCTGACTTTC
CDR3aa: CASSLRGTGLRQSSGANVLTF
j_gene: TRBJ2-6
v_gene: TRBV27
d_gene: TRBD1
abundance: few

CDR3nt: TGTGCCAGCAAAAAACAGGTTGGGACTGAAGCTTTCTTT
CDR3aa: CASKKQVGTEAFF
j_gene: TRBJ1-1
v_gene: TRBV6-5
d_gene: .
abundance: .

CDR3nt: TGTGCCAGCAGTGCGGGGATTAGCAATCAGCCCCAGCATTTT
CDR3aa: CASSAGISNQPQHF
j_gene: TRBJ1-5
v_gene: TRBV28
d_gene: .
abundance: few

CDR3nt: TGCAGCGTTAGACGGGACCGAAACTACAATGAGCAGTTCTTC
CDR3aa: CSVRRDRNYNEQFF
j_gene: TRBJ2-1
v_gene: TRBV29-1
d_gene: .
abundance: .

CDR3nt: TGTGCCAGCAGGCGACAGGACAGTAACTATGGCTACACCTTC
CDR3aa: CASRRQDSNYGYTF
j_gene: TRBJ1-2
v_gene: TRBV12-3/TRBV12-4
d_gene: .
abundance: many

CDR3nt: TGTGCCAGCAGTTTAGAGGGGACAGGGGGCGCGATAAACAATCAGCCCCAGCATTTT
CDR3aa: CASSLEGTGGAINNQPQHF
j_gene: TRBJ1-5
v_gene: TRBV12-3/TRBV12-4
d_gene: TRBD1
abundance: .